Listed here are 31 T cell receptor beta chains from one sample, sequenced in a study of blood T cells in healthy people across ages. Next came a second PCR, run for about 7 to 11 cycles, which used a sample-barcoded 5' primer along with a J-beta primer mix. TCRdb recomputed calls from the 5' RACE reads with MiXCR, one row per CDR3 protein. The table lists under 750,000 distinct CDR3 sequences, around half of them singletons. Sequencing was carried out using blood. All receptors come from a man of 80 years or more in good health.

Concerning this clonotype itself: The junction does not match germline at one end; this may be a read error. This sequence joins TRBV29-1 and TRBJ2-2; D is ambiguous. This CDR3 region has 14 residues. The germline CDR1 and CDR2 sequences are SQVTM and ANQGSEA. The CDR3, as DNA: TGCAGCGTTCAAGAGTGGCTGGACACCGGGGAGCTGTTTTTT. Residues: CSVQEWLDTGELFF.

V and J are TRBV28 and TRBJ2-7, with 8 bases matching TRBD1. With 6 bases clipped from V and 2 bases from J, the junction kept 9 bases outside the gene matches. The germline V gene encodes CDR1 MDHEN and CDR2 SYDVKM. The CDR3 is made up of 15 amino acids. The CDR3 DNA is TGTGCCAGCAGGTCAACAGGGGGAAGAACCTACGAGCAGTACTTC. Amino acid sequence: CASRSTGGRTYEQYF.

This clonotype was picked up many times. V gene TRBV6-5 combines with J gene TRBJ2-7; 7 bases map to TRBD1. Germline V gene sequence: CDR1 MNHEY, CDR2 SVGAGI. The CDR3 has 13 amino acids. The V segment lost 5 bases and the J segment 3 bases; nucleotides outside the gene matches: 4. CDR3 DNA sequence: TGTGCCAGCAGTGAGGGACAGAACTACGAGCAGTACTTC. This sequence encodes CASSEGQNYEQYF.

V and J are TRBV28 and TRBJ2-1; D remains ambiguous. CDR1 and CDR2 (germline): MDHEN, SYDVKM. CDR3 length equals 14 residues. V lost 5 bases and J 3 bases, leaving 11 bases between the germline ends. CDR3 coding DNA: TGTGCCAGCAGTAAGCCGCTGGGCTACAATGAGCAGTTCTTC. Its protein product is CASSKPLGYNEQFF.

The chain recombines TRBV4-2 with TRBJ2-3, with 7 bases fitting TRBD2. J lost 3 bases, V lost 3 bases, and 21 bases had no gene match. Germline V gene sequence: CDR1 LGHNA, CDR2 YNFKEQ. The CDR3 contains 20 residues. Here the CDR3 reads CASSHAKGPPSGLHTDTQYF. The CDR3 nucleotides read TGTGCCAGCAGCCACGCTAAGGGGCCTCCTAGCGGCCTACATACAGATACGCAGTATTTT.

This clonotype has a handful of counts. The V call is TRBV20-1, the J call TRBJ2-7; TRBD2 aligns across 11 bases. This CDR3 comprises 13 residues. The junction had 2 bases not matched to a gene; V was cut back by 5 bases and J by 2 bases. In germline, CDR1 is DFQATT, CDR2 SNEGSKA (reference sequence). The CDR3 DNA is TGCAGTGCTGGTAGCGGGAGGGCCTACGAGCAGTACTTC. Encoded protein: CSAGSGRAYEQYF.

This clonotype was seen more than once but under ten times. In DNA form, the CDR3 reads TGTGCCAGCAGTTTATCGAGCCGATATGGCTACACCTTC. As protein: CASSLSSRYGYTF. This chain connects TRBV27 to TRBJ1-2; no clear D. Trimming removed 0 bases at V and 5 bases at J, with 7 bases between. CDR1 and CDR2 from the germline V gene are MNHEY and SMNVEV (reference sequence). The CDR3 covers 13 residues.

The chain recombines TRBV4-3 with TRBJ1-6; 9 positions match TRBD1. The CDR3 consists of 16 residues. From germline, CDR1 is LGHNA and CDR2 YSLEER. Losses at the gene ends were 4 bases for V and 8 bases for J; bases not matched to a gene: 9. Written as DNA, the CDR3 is TGCGCCAGCAGCCGCGGACCGGGACAGGGTGATTCACCCCTCCACTTT. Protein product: CASSRGPGQGDSPLHF.

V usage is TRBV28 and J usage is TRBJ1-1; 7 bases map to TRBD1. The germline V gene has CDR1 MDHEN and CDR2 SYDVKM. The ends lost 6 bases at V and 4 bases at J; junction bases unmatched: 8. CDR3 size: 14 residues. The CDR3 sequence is CASSQDRAATEAFF. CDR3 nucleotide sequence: TGTGCCAGCAGCCAAGACAGGGCGGCCACTGAAGCTTTCTTT.

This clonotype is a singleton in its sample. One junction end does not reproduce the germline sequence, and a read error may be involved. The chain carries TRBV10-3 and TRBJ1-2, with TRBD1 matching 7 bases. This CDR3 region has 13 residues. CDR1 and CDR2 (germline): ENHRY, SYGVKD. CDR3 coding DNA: TGTGCCGTCAGGGGGGCTGCCCACTATGGCTACACCTTC. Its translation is CAVRGAAHYGYTF.

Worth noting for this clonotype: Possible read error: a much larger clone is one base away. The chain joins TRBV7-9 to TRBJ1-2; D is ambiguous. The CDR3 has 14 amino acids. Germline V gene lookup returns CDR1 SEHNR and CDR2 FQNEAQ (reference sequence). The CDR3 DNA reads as TGTGCCAGCAGCTTAGGAGTAAGGGCTGATGGCTCCACCTTC. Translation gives CASSLGVRADGSTF.

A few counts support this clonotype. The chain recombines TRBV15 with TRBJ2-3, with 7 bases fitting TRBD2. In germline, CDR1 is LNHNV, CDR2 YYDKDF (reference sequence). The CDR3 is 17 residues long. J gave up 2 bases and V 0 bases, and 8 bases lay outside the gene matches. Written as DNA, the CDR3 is TGTGCCACCAGCAGAGACCTGGCGCTAGCGGACACAGATACGCAGTATTTT. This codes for CATSRDLALADTDTQYF.

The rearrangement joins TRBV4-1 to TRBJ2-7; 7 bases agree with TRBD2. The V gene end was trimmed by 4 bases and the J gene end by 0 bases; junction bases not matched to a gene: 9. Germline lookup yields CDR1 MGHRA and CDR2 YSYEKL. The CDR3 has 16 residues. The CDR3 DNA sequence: TGCGCCAGCAGCCTACTCGCGGGAGAAGGCTCCTACGAGCAGTACTTC. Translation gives CASSLLAGEGSYEQYF.

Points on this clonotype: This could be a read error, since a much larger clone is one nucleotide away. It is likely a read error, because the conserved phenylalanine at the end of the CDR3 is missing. The CDR3 DNA sequence: TGTGCCACCCAGCCTCTCGGTAGTTCCTACGAGCAGTACTCC. Its protein product is CATQPLGSSYEQYS. The chain carries TRBV10-3 and TRBJ2-7; D call uncertain. This CDR3 spans 14 amino acids. The V gene's germline CDR1 is ENHRY and CDR2 SYGVKD. The germline V and J ends were trimmed by 10 bases and 1 base, with 17 bases remaining between them.

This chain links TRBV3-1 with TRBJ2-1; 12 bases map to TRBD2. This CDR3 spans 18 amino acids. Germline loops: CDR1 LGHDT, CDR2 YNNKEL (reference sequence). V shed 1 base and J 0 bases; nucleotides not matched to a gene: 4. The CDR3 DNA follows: TGTGCCAGCAGCCAAGGGCTAGCGGGGGGGAGCTCCTACAATGAGCAGTTCTTC. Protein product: CASSQGLAGGSSYNEQFF.

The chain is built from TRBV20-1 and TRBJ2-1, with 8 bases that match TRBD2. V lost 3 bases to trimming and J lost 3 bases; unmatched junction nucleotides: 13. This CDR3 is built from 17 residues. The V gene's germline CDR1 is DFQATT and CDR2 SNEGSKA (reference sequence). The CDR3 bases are TGCAGTGCTAGTTATCTGGGGTTAGCGGGGTACTACAATGAGCAGTTCTTC. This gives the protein CSASYLGLAGYYNEQFF.

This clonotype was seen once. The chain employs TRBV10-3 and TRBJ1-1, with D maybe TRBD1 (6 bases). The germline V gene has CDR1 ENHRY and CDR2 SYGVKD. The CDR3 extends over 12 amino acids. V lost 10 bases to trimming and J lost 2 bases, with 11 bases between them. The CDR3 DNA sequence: TGTGCCACCGGCAGGGGAAACACTGAAGCTTTCTTT. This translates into CATGRGNTEAFF.

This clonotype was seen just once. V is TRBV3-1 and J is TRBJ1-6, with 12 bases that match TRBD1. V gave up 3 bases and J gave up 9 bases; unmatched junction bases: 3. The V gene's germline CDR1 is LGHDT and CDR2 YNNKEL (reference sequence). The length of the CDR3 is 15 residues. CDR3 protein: CASSQGTGGASPLHF. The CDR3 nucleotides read TGTGCCAGCAGCCAGGGGACAGGGGGCGCTTCACCCCTCCACTTT.

CDR3 bases: TGTGCCAGCAGTCATCGCGGTGGTGTAGTAGAGACCCAGTACTTC. This translates into CASSHRGGVVETQYF. This chain connects TRBV28 to TRBJ2-5; no firm D call. This CDR3 is 15 amino acids long. Germline V gene data show CDR1 as MDHEN and CDR2 as SYDVKM. V was clipped by 5 bases and J by 4 bases, with 17 bases between them.

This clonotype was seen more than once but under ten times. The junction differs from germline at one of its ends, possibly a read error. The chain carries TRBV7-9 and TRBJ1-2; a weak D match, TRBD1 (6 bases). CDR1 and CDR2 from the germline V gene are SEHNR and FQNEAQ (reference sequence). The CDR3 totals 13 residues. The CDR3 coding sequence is TGTGCCAGCAGTTTAGGGGGGACCGGCGGCTACACCTTC. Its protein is CASSLGGTGGYTF.

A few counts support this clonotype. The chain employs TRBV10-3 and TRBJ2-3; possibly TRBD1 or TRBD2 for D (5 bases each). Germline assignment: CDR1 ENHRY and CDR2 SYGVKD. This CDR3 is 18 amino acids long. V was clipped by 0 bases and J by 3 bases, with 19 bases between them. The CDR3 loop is CAISESGRGRHETDTQYF. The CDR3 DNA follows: TGTGCCATCAGTGAGTCCGGTCGGGGCCGCCACGAGACAGATACGCAGTATTTT.

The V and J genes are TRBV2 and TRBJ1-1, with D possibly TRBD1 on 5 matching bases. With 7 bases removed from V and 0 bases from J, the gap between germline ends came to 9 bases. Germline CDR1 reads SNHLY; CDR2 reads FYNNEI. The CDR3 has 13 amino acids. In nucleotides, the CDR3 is TGTGCCAGCATGGGGGTGTTGAACACTGAAGCTTTCTTT. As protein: CASMGVLNTEAFF.

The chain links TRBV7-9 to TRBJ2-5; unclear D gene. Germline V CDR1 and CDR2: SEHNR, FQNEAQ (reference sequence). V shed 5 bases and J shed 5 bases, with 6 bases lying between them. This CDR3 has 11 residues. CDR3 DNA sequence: TGTGCCAGCAGCGCCCCGGAGACCCAGTACTTC. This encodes CASSAPETQYF.

CDR3 region: CSARDRRGQGPEKQFF. CDR3 in DNA: TGCAGTGCTAGAGATCGTCGCGGACAGGGGCCAGAAAAGCAGTTCTTC. The chain uses TRBV20-1 and TRBJ2-1; 9 positions match TRBD1. The J segment lost 11 bases and the V segment lost 0 bases, leaving 14 bases of the junction unmatched. Germline V gives CDR1 DFQATT, CDR2 SNEGSKA (reference sequence). This CDR3 is built from 16 residues.

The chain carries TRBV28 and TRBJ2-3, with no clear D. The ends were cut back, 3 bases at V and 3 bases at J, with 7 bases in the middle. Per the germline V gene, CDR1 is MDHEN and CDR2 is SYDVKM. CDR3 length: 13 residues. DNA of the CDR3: TGTGCCAGCAGTTTCGGGCAAACAGATACGCAGTATTTT. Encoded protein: CASSFGQTDTQYF.

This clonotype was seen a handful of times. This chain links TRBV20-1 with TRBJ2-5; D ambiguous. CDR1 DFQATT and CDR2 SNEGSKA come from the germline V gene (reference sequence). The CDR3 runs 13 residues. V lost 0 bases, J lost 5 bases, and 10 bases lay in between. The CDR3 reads CSAREDKKETQYF. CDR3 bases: TGCAGTGCTAGAGAGGATAAAAAGGAGACCCAGTACTTC.

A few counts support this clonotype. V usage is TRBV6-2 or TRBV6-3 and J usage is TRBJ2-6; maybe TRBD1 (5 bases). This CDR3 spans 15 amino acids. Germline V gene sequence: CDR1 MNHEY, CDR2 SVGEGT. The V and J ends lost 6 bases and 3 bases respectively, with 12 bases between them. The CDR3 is CASRSQGNGANVLTF. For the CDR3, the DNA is TGTGCCAGCAGGTCCCAGGGTAATGGGGCCAACGTCCTGACTTTC.

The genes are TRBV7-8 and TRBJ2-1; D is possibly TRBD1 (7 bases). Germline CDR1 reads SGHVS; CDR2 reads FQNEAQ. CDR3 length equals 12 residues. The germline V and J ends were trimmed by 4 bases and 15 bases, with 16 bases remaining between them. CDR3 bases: TGTGCCAGCAGCTGGGGCGGGACAGCTCCGTTCTTC. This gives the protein CASSWGGTAPFF.

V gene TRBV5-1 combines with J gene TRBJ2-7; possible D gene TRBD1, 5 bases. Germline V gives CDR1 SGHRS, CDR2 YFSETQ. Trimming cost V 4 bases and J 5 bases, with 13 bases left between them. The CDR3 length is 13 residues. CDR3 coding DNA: TGCGCCAGCAGCACCCCAGCAGGGCACGAGCAGTACTTC. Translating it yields CASSTPAGHEQYF.

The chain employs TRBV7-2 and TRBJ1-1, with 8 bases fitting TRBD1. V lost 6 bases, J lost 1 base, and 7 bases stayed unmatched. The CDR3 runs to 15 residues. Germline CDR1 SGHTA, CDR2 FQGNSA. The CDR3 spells CASSSQGAPNTEAFF. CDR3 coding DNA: TGTGCCAGCAGTTCCCAGGGGGCCCCGAACACTGAAGCTTTCTTT.

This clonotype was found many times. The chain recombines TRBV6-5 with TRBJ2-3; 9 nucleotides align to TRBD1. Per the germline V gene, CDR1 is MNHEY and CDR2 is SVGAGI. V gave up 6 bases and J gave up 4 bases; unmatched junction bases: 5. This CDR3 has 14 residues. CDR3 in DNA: TGTGCCAGCAGCGTACAGGGGGCGGCAGATACGCAGTATTTT. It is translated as CASSVQGAADTQYF.